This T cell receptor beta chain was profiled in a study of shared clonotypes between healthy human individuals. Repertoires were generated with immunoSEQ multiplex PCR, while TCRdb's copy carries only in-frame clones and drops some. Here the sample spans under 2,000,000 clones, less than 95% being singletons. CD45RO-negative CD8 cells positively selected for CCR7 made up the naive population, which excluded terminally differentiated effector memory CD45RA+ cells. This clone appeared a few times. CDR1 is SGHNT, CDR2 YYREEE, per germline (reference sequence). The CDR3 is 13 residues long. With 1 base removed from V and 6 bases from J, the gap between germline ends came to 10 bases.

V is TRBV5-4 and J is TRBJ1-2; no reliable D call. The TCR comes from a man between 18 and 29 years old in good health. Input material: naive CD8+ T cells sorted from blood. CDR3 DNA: TGTGCCAGCAGCTTGAATGGCAGAGATGGCTACACCTTC. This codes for CASSLNGRDGYTF.